Sequencing of this T cell receptor (beta chain) was carried out in a study of cytomegalovirus exposure and HLA in healthy donors. Overall study: The 120 validation repertoires used the same platform as the approximately 670 first-cohort repertoires (as reported by a later analysis).

Study results and limitations: The dataset shows that most TCR sequences were rare, while some public TCRs occurred in many donors. Among the CMV-associated chains, a few were confirmed in vitro as specific for CMV antigens.

As for this clone: The target antigen is unknown.

Assay used: immunoSEQ multiplex PCR; TCRdb lists only in-frame clones, some missing. The sample holds over 250,000 clones; around 86% are singletons and the top ten take 1%. Germline CDR1 and CDR2: LGHNA and YSLEER. This CDR3 has 15 amino acids. Between the trimmed V and J ends, which lost 0 bases and 2 bases, there was a span of 10 bases. The validation cohort, a group of 120 or so subjects, included the donors and was separate from the approximately 650-subject first cohort. Source material: PBMCs. V usage is TRBV4-3 and J usage is TRBJ2-5; D might be TRBD1 (5 bases). This sequence was found in a woman between 18 and 30 years old in good health and CMV-seronegative. CDR3 sequence: CASSQDWGSQETQYF. CDR3 nucleotide sequence: TGCGCCAGCAGCCAAGATTGGGGCAGTCAAGAGACCCAGTACTTC.